This TCR beta chain was found in a study of T cell responses to AZD1222 COVID-19 vaccine. Study information: Second-dose intervals of approximately 4 or approximately 12 weeks were pooled. Study-wide findings and caveats: White British donors predominated, females outnumbered males, and clonal diversity was possibly underestimated. Only a handful of people who got AZD1222 tested seropositive at baseline.

A word on this clone: What it binds is not known.

V gave up 0 bases and J gave up 11 bases, with 12 bases separating them. The germline gives CDR1 SGHDT, CDR2 YYEEEE. The CDR3 totals 12 residues. TCRdb's table, derived via immunoSEQ multiplex PCR, lists solely in-frame clones and lacks some. The sample has 110,000 to 150,000 clones, 92% seen once. Sequences were derived from peripheral blood, sampled on day 0 of AZD1222 vaccination. This TCR was sampled from an adult in good health. The J gene is TRBJ2-7, the V gene TRBV5-6; no definite D call. The DNA of the CDR3 is TGTGCCAGCAGCTTGGGAACAGCTCCAAAGTACTTC. This codes for CASSLGTAPKYF.